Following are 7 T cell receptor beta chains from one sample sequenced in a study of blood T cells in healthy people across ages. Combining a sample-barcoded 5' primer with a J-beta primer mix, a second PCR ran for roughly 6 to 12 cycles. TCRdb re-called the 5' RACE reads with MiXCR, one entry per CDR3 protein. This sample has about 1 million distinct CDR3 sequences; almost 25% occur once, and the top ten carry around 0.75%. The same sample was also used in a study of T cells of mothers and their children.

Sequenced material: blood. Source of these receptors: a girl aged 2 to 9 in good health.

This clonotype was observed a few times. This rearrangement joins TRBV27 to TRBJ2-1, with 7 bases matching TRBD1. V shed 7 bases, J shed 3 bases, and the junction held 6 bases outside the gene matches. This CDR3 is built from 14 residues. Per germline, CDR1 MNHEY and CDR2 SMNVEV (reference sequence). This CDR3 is CASIGTDSYNEQFF. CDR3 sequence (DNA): TGTGCCAGCATTGGGACAGACAGCTACAATGAGCAGTTCTTC.

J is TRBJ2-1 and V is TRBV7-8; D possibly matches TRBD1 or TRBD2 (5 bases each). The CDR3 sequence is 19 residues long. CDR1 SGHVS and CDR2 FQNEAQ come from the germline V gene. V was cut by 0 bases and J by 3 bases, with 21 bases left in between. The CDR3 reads CASSLAMASAGTVYNEQFF. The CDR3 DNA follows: TGTGCCAGCAGCTTAGCCATGGCCTCGGCCGGGACGGTCTACAATGAGCAGTTCTTC.

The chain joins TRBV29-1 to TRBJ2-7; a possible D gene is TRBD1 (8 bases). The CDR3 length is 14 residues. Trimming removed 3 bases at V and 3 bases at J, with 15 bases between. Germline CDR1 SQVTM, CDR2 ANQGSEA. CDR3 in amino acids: CSVDLTGEGYEQYF. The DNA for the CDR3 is TGCAGCGTTGACCTGACAGGGGAGGGCTACGAGCAGTACTTC.

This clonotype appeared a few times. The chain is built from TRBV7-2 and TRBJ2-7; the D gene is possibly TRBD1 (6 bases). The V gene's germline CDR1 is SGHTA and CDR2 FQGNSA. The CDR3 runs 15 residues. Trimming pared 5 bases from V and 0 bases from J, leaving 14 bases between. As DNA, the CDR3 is TGTGCCAGCAGCGTACAGGGCCACCTCTCCTACGAGCAGTACTTC. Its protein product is CASSVQGHLSYEQYF.

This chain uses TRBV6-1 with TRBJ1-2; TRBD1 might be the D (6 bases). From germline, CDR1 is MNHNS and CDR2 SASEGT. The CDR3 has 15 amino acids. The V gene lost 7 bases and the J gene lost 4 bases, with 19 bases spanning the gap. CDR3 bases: TGTGCCAGCAACCAGGGACATCCTATGATCTATGGCTACACCTTC. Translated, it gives CASNQGHPMIYGYTF.

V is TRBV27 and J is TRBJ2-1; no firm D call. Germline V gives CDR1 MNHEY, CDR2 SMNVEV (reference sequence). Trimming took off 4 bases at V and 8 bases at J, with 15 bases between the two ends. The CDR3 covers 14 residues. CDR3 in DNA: TGTGCCAGCAGTTACGAGAGAAGCAGCTATGAGCAGTTCTTC. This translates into CASSYERSSYEQFF.

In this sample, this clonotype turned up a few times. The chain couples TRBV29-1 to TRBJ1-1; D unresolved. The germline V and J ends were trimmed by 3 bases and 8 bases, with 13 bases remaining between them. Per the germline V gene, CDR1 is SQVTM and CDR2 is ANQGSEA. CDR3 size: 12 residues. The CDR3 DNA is TGCAGCGTTGACTCGTACGCGGGAGAAGCTTTCTTT. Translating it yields CSVDSYAGEAFF.